These 22 T cell receptor beta chains were sequenced from one sample in a study of OX40 agonist ivuxolimab in advanced cancers. Clones were read by immunoSEQ multiplex PCR, and TCRdb kept only the in-frame ones, dropping some. The sample holds fewer than 85,000 clones, around nine tenths seen once. Sequenced material: CD4+ or CD8+ T cells sorted from blood, taken in a trial of the OX40 agonist ivuxolimab. The receptors derive from an adult with an advanced solid tumor such as melanoma, head and neck, liver or kidney cancer.

The chain combines TRBV7-9 with TRBJ2-1, with D perhaps TRBD1 (6 bases). Germline CDR1 SEHNR, CDR2 FQNEAQ (reference sequence). The CDR3 runs 18 residues. V lost 5 bases, J lost 7 bases, and 27 bases lay in between. DNA of the CDR3: TGTGCCAGCAGCCCGGGGACATTAGCGAGTCTACAATGGAATGAGCAGTTCTTC. The encoded protein is CASSPGTLASLQWNEQFF.

The chain couples TRBV15 to TRBJ2-7; tentatively, D is TRBD1 or TRBD2 (5 bases each). With 0 bases removed from V and 5 bases from J, the gap between germline ends came to 11 bases. The germline CDR1 and CDR2 sequences are LNHNV and YYDKDF (reference sequence). The length of the CDR3 is 14 residues. The chain's CDR3 is CATSRDLMGDEQYF. The CDR3 DNA follows: TGTGCCACCAGCAGAGATCTAATGGGGGACGAGCAGTACTTC.

This clone was seen once. The rearrangement links TRBV18 to TRBJ1-4; D uncertain. CDR1 is KGHSH, CDR2 LQKENI, per germline. The CDR3 loop spans 13 amino acids. V was clipped by 5 bases and J by 4 bases, with 8 bases between them. This CDR3 is CASSAGSNEKLFF. The CDR3 nucleotides read TGTGCCAGCTCAGCCGGGAGTAATGAAAAACTGTTTTTT.

The genes are TRBV5-4 and TRBJ1-3; D uncertain. Germline V gene data show CDR1 as SGHNT and CDR2 as YYREEE (reference sequence). The CDR3 is 15 residues long. Trimming cost V 4 bases and J 0 bases, with 11 bases left between them. CDR3 sequence (DNA): TGTGCCAGCAGCCTTGAGCGTAACTCTGGAAACACCATATATTTT. Translation: CASSLERNSGNTIYF.

Only a few counts were recorded for this clone. The CDR3 is CASSVAERPYNEQFF. DNA of the CDR3: TGTGCCAGCAGCGTAGCGGAGCGGCCCTACAATGAGCAGTTCTTC. J is TRBJ2-1 and V is TRBV9; maybe TRBD2 (5 bases). V was pared by 0 bases and J by 2 bases, with 9 bases between. Germline V gene data show CDR1 as SGDLS and CDR2 as YYNGEE. The CDR3 totals 15 residues.

The J gene is TRBJ2-3, the V gene TRBV19; TRBD2 matches at 10 bases. The CDR3 has 20 amino acids. With V trimmed by 1 base and J by 7 bases, 20 bases remained unmatched. Germline lookup yields CDR1 LNHDA and CDR2 SQIVND (reference sequence). In DNA, the CDR3 is TGTGCCAGTAGTATAGCGCTCCCGGATGCTAGCGGGGGCCCAACTAATACGCAGTATTTT. Encoded protein: CASSIALPDASGGPTNTQYF.

The chain carries TRBV5-1 and TRBJ1-1; 9 nucleotides align to TRBD1. The germline CDR1 and CDR2 sequences are SGHRS and YFSETQ. Trimming took 4 bases from V and 4 from J; bases not matched to a gene: 8. The CDR3 runs 15 residues. The CDR3 nucleotides are TGCGCCAGCAGCAAGGACAGGGGACGGGGCACTGAAGCTTTCTTT. Its protein product is CASSKDRGRGTEAFF.

The rearrangement joins TRBV6-1 to TRBJ2-7; 8 positions match TRBD2. The CDR3 spans 14 residues. Germline lookup yields CDR1 MNHNS and CDR2 SASEGT. Trimming at V came to 4 bases and at J to 5 bases, leaving 7 bases not matched to a gene. The CDR3 here is CASSAAGTRDEQYF. DNA for the CDR3: TGTGCCAGCAGTGCGGCAGGGACTAGGGACGAGCAGTACTTC.

The V and J genes are TRBV6-5 and TRBJ2-1; 10 nucleotides line up with TRBD2. Germline V lookup: CDR1 MNHEY, CDR2 SVGAGI. The CDR3 loop spans 15 amino acids. V shed 6 bases, J shed 2 bases, and the junction held 4 bases outside the gene matches. CDR3 in amino acids: CASRSTSGPYNEQFF. The CDR3 DNA is TGTGCCAGCAGATCGACTAGCGGGCCCTACAATGAGCAGTTCTTC.

The rearrangement joins TRBV28 to TRBJ2-7; D is possibly TRBD1 (6 bases). CDR1 MDHEN and CDR2 SYDVKM come from the germline V gene. The CDR3 has 16 amino acids. With 2 bases removed from V and 8 bases from J, the gap between germline ends came to 22 bases. CDR3 protein: CASSLPMVGQSTKQYF. Written as DNA, the CDR3 is TGTGCCAGCAGTTTACCCATGGTCGGACAGTCTACGAAGCAGTACTTC.

This rearrangement joins TRBV15 to TRBJ2-5; possible D gene TRBD1, 6 bases. This CDR3 contains 15 residues. The germline V gene has CDR1 LNHNV and CDR2 YYDKDF (reference sequence). V was shortened by 0 bases and J by 1 base, with 9 bases between the two germline ends. In DNA, the CDR3 is TGTGCCACCAGCAGAGATGCAGGGGCCCAAGAGACCCAGTACTTC. Protein sequence: CATSRDAGAQETQYF.

J is TRBJ2-7 and V is TRBV5-1; 10 bases map to TRBD2. J was trimmed by 3 bases and V by 0 bases; bases with no gene match: 9. This CDR3 comprises 17 residues. Germline CDR1 reads SGHRS; CDR2 reads YFSETQ. CDR3 residues: CASSLVGLAGAFYEQYF. DNA for the CDR3: TGCGCCAGCAGCTTGGTCGGCCTAGCGGGGGCCTTCTACGAGCAGTACTTC.

This clone was observed a single time. Within the sample, other DNA sequences also encode this same CDR3. The V call is TRBV6-5, the J call TRBJ2-6, with D perhaps matching TRBD1 (6 bases). Per the germline V gene, CDR1 is MNHEY and CDR2 is SVGAGI. The CDR3 totals 15 residues. The ends were cut back, 2 bases at V and 4 bases at J, with 9 bases in the middle. CDR3: CASSYQGSGANVLTF. DNA of the CDR3: TGTGCCAGCAGTTACCAGGGGTCGGGGGCCAACGTCCTGACTTTC.

The chain joins TRBV7-9 to TRBJ2-3; D possibly uses TRBD1 or TRBD2 (6 bases each). V gave up 5 bases and J gave up 0 bases, with 18 bases separating them. The germline V gene encodes CDR1 SEHNR and CDR2 FQNEAQ (reference sequence). The CDR3 covers 17 residues. The CDR3 DNA reads as TGTGCCAGCAGCCTACTCCGGGGGCTTAGGAGCACAGATACGCAGTATTTT. Residues: CASSLLRGLRSTDTQYF.

V is TRBV7-9 and J is TRBJ2-5; D possibly corresponds to TRBD2 (5 bases). This CDR3 comprises 14 residues. Germline assignment: CDR1 SEHNR and CDR2 FQNEAQ (reference sequence). V was cut by 5 bases and J by 2 bases, with 12 bases left in between. This chain's CDR3 is CASSPGLSQETQYF. The CDR3 coding sequence is TGTGCCAGCAGCCCCGGACTGTCACAAGAGACCCAGTACTTC.

This chain joins TRBV29-1 and TRBJ2-3; D gene unclear. The V end lost 2 bases, the J end lost 5 bases, and 8 bases lay between the germline ends. There are 12 residues in the CDR3. Germline loops: CDR1 SQVTM, CDR2 ANQGSEA. The CDR3 DNA is TGCAGCGTTGAACCCGGGCTAGATACGCAGTATTTT. Translation: CSVEPGLDTQYF.

This clone was seen once. V is TRBV4-1 and J is TRBJ2-7; 8 nucleotides agree with TRBD1. V trimming: 1 base; J trimming: 7 bases; junction bases outside the gene matches: 15. The length of the CDR3 is 17 residues. Germline V gene sequence: CDR1 MGHRA, CDR2 YSYEKL. CDR3 loop: CASSQGPQGAVGGEQYF. The DNA for the CDR3 is TGCGCCAGCAGCCAAGGGCCCCAGGGGGCAGTTGGTGGGGAGCAGTACTTC.

This sequence joins TRBV11-2 and TRBJ1-2; 7 bases align to TRBD1. J lost 4 bases, V lost 4 bases, and 12 bases had no gene match. The CDR3 is made up of 16 amino acids. CDR1 is SGHAT, CDR2 FQNNGV, per germline. DNA for the CDR3: TGTGCCAGCAGCTCAGGGGGGGTCGCGTCAATCTATGGCTACACCTTC. Its protein is CASSSGGVASIYGYTF.

V usage is TRBV5-1 and J usage is TRBJ1-6; no firm D call. Germline-derived CDR1 and CDR2 are SGHRS and YFSETQ. The CDR3 runs to 15 residues. V was cut by 4 bases and J by 8 bases, with 16 bases left in between. The DNA of the CDR3 is TGCGCCAGCAGCGATCGGGAGAATCGCGATTCACCCCTCCACTTT. Translated: CASSDRENRDSPLHF. The full variable domain, with the rest looked up from reference TRBV5-1 and TRBJ1-6, is KAGVTQTPRYLIKTRGQQVTLSCSPISGHRSVSWYQQTPGQGLQFLFEYFSETQRNKGNFPGRFSGRQFSNSRSEMNVSTLELGDSALYLCASSDRENRDSPLHFGNGTRLTVT.

The chain uses TRBV18 and TRBJ2-7; the D is unclear. Germline V gene lookup returns CDR1 KGHSH and CDR2 LQKENI. V dropped 6 bases and J dropped 2 bases, with 11 bases sitting between them. This CDR3 is built from 13 residues. The DNA of the CDR3 is TGTGCCAGCTCCCGAGGTGAAACCTACGAGCAGTACTTC. This codes for CASSRGETYEQYF.

The chain joins TRBV7-9 to TRBJ2-1, with TRBD1 identical over 7 bases. Looked up from germline, CDR1 is SEHNR and CDR2 is FQNEAQ (reference sequence). V lost 3 bases, J lost 4 bases, and 18 bases stayed unmatched. The CDR3 has 19 residues. Here the CDR3 reads CASSFYPRMGDSHYNEQFF. Here the CDR3 DNA reads TGTGCCAGCAGCTTTTATCCTAGAATGGGGGACAGCCATTACAATGAGCAGTTCTTC.

The chain uses TRBV4-1 and TRBJ1-4, with D possibly being TRBD1 (6 bases). This CDR3 has 16 residues. Germline CDR1 is MGHRA and CDR2 is YSYEKL. Between the trimmed V and J ends, which lost 1 base and 7 bases, there was a span of 16 bases. In DNA form, the CDR3 reads TGCGCCAGCAGCCAAGGTCCAGGGGACGGGGCTGAAAAACTGTTTTTT. This sequence encodes CASSQGPGDGAEKLFF.